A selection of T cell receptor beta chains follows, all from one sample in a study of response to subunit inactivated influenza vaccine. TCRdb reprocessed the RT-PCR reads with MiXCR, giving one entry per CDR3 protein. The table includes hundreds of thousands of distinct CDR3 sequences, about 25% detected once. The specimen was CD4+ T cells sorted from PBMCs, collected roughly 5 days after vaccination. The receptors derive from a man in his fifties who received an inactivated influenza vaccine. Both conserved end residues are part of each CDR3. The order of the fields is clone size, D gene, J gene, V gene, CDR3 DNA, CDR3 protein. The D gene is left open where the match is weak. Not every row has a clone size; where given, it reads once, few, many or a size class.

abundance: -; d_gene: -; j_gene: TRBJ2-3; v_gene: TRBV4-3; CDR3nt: TGCGCCAGCAGCCAAGATCTGAGCACAGATACGCAGTATTTT; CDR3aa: CASSQDLSTDTQYF
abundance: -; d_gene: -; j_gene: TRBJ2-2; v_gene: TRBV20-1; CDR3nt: TGCAGTGCTAGAGATTTGTCGTCCTCAGGGGAAGCGAACACCGGGGAGCTGTTTTTT; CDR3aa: CSARDLSSSGEANTGELFF
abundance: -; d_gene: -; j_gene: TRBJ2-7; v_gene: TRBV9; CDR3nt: TGTTCCAGCAGCGTAGTAGGGACAACCTCCTACGAGCAGTACTTC; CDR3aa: CSSSVVGTTSYEQYF
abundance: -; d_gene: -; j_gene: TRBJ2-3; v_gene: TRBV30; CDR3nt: TGTGCCTGGAGTAAAATCCAGGGCAGGGGCACAGATACGCAGTATTTT; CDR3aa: CAWSKIQGRGTDTQYF
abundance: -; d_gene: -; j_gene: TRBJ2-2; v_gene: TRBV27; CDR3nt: TGTGCCAGCAGTTTTTCCCGTTTCGTCGTTTTAACCGGGACCGCGAACACCGGGGAGCTGTTTTTT; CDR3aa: CASSFSRFVVLTGTANTGELFF
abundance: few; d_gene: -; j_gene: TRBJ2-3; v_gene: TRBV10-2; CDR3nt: TGCGCCAGCAGTGAGTCGAGATTATCACCCGGGGCGCAGCGCACAGATACGCAGTATTTT; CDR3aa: CASSESRLSPGAQRTDTQYF
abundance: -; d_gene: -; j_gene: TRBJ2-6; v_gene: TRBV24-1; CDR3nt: TGTGCCACCAGTGATGGCGTTTGGTCTGGGGCCAACGTCCTGACTTTC; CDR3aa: CATSDGVWSGANVLTF
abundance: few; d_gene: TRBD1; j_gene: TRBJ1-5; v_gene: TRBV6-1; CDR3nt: TGTGCCAGCAGGCCCGGACAGGGCTTAAAGCCCCAGCATTTT; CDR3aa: CASRPGQGLKPQHF
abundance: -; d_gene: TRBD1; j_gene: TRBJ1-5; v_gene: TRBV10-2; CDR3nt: TGCGCCAGCAGGGAGGTCGGGACAGGGGGCTATAGCAATCAGCCCCAGCATTTT; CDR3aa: CASREVGTGGYSNQPQHF
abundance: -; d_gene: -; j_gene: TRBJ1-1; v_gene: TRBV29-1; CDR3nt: TGCAGCGTTGAAAATCCGGGGGCGCGGGGGACTGAAGCTTTCTTT; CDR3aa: CSVENPGARGTEAFF
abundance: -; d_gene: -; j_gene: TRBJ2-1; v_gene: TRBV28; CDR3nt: TGTGCCAGCAGAAATACGGGGGCCAGCTCCTACAATGAGCAGTTCTTC; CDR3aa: CASRNTGASSYNEQFF
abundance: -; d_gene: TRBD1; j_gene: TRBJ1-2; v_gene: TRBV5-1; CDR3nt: TGCGCCAGCAGCTGGGGGGCTACAGGGGTCCATGGCTACACCTTC; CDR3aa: CASSWGATGVHGYTF
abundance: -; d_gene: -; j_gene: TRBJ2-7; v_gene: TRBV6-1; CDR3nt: TGTGCCAGCCACTCGACAGGAACCTACGAGCAGTACTTC; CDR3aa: CASHSTGTYEQYF
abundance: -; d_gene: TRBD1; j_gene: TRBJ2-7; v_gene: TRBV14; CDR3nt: TGTGCCAGCAGCCGACAGGGCTTTCCCTCCTACGAGCAGTACTTC; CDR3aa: CASSRQGFPSYEQYF
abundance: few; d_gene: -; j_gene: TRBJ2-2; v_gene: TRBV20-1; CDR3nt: TGCAGTGCTAGGGGGCTGATTGTCGGGGAGCTGTTTTTT; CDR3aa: CSARGLIVGELFF
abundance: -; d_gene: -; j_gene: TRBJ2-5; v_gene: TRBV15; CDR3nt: TGTGCCACCAGCAGAGGCGGCAACCCTGAGACCCAGTACTTC; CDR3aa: CATSRGGNPETQYF
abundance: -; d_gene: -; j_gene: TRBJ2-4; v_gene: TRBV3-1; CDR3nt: TGTGCCTGCTGCCCGGGATTGGTTGGAGTTGGAACCAAAAACATTCAGTACTTC; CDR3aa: CACCPGLVGVGTKNIQYF
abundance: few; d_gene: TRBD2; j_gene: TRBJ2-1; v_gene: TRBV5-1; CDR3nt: TGCGCCAGCAAGGAGCGGGAGGACAAGCAGTTCTTC; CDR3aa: CASKEREDKQFF
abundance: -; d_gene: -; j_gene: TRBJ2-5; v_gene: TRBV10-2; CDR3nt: TGCGCCAGCAGTGAGGGGGTAGAGACCCAGTACTTC; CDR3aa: CASSEGVETQYF
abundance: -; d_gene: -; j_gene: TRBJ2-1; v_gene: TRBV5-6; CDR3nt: TGTGCCAGCCGCCTCGGGTCCCCCCACAATGAGCAGTTCTTC; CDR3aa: CASRLGSPHNEQFF
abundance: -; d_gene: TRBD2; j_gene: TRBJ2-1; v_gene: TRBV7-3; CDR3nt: TGTGCCAGCAGCCCCTTAGCGGGAGCGGCTGAGCAGTTCTTC; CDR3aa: CASSPLAGAAEQFF
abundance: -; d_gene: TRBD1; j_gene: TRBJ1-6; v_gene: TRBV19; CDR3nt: TGTGCCAGTAGTATACAGTCCGGGACAGGGAATTCACCCCTCCACTTT; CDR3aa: CASSIQSGTGNSPLHF
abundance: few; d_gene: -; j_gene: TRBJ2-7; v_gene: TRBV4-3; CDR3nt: TGCGCCAGCAGCCAAGGTTTAAGCGTCGAGCAGTACTTC; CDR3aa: CASSQGLSVEQYF
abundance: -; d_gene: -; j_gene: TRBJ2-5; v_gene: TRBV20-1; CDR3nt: TGCAGTGGGGTCTGGTGGGAGACCCAGTACTTC; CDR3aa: CSGVWWETQYF
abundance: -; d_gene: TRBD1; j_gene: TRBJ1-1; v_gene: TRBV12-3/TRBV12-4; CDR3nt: TGTGCCAGCAGTTCTCTCGGACAGGGGGAAACTGAAGCTTTCTTT; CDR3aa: CASSSLGQGETEAFF
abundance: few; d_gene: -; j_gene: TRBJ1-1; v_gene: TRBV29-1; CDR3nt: TGCAGCGTTGGGGACGCCAGTGGAGCTTTCTTT; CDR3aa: CSVGDASGAFF
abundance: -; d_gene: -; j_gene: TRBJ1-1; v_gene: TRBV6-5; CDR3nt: TGTGCCAGCAGTTACTCGGGCCAGAAAGCTTTCTTT; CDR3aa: CASSYSGQKAFF
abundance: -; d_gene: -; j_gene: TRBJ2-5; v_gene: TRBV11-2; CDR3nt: TGTGCCAGCAGCCCAGGGCCAAGACACCAAGAGACCCAGTACTTC; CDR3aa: CASSPGPRHQETQYF
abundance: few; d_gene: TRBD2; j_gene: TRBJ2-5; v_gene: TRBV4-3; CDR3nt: TGCGCCAGCAGCCAAGAACTAGCGGGGGGGCGAGAGACCCAGTACTTC; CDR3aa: CASSQELAGGRETQYF
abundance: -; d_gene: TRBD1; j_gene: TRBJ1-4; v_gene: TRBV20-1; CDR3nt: TGCAGTGCTTCCCCGGGACAGGGAGTAGGGTCAACTAATGAAAAACTGTTTTTT; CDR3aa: CSASPGQGVGSTNEKLFF
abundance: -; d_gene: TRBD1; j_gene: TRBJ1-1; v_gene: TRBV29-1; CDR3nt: TGCAGCGTCGAGGGACAGGTGAACACTGAAGCTTTCTTT; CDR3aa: CSVEGQVNTEAFF
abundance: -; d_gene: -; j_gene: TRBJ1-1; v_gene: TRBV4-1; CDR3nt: TGCGCCAGCAGCCAAGACTTGGCGTACAGCTCCAACACTGAAGCTTTCTTT; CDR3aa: CASSQDLAYSSNTEAFF
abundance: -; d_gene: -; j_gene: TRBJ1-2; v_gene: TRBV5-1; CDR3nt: TGCGCCAGCAGCCCTCGGGGCTCTGGCTACACCTTC; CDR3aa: CASSPRGSGYTF
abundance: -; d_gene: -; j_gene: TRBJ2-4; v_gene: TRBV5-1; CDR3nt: TGCGCCAGCAGCGTTGGCAGGGTTAACATTCAGTACTTC; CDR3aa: CASSVGRVNIQYF
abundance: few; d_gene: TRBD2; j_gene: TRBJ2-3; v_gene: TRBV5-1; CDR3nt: TGCGCCAGCAGCTTGGTACTAGCGGACGAGTTATCCACAGATAGTCCGCAGTATTTT; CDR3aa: CASSLVLADELSTDSPQYF
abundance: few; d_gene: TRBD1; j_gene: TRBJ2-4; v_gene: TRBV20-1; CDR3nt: TGCAGTGCTAGAGAGGGAAACAGGGGAGCCAAAAACATTCAGTACTTC; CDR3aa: CSAREGNRGAKNIQYF
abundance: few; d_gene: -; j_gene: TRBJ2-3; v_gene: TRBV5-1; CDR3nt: TGCGCCAGCAGCAGGAATGATCGAGATACGCAGTATTTT; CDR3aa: CASSRNDRDTQYF
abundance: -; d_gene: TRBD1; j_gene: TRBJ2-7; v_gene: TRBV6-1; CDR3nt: TGTGCCAGCGAACCACAGGGGTACGAGCAGTACTTC; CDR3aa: CASEPQGYEQYF
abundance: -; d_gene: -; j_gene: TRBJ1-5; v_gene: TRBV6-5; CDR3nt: TGTGCCAGCAGTTACTCGATAAGTTCTCGTCAGCCCCAGCATTTT; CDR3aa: CASSYSISSRQPQHF
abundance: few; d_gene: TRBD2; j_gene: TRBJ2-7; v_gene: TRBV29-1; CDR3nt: TGCAGCGTGGTAGCGGGAGTTTACGAGCAGTACTTC; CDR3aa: CSVVAGVYEQYF
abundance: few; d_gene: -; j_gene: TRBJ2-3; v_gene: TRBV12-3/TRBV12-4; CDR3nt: TGTGCCAGCAGTTCATCGTGGACGCAGTATTTT; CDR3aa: CASSSSWTQYF
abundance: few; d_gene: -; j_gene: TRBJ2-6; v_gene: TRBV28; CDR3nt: TGTGCCAGTAACGGGCTGTTGAGTTCTGGGGCCAACGTCCTGACTTTC; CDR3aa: CASNGLLSSGANVLTF
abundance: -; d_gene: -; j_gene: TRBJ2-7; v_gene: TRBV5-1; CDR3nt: TGCGCCAGCAGCTGGGACACCTCGGGCGAGCAGTACTTC; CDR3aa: CASSWDTSGEQYF
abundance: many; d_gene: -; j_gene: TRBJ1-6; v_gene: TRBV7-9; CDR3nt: TGTGCCAGCAGTTCAGGGGCCGGTGGGACATTCAGGCCCCTCCACTTT; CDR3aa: CASSSGAGGTFRPLHF
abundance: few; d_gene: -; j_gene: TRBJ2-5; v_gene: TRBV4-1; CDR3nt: TGCGCCAGCAGCCATCACGGGCGACAAGAGACCCAGTACTTC; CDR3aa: CASSHHGRQETQYF
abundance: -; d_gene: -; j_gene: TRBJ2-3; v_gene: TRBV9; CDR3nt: TGTGCCAGCAGCGTAGCAAGCGGCACAGATACGCAGTATTTT; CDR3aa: CASSVASGTDTQYF
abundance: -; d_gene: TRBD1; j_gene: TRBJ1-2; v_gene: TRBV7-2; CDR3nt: TGTGCCAGCAGCCCGAGCGTGGACAGGGAGGAGACCTTC; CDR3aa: CASSPSVDREETF
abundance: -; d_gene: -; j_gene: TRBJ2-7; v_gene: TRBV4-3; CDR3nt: TGCGCCAGCAGCCAAGTTGCTCGTAGCCCCTACGAGCAGTACTTC; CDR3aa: CASSQVARSPYEQYF
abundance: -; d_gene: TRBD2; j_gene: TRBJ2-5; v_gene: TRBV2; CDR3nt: TGTGCCAGCAGGATTAGACAAAGCGGGACGACCCAGTACTTC; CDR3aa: CASRIRQSGTTQYF
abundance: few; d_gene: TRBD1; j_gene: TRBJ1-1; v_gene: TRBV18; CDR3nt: TGTGCCAGCTCCAATGGACAGGGGACTGAAGCTTTCTTT; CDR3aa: CASSNGQGTEAFF
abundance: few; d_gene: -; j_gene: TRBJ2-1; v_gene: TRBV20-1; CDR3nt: TGCAGTGCCGTCGGGTCGGGAGACGAGCAGTTCTTC; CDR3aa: CSAVGSGDEQFF
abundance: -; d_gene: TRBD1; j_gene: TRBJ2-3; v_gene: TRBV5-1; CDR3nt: TGCGCCAGCAGCTCTACGGGACAGGGGGACACAGATACGCAGTATTTT; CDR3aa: CASSSTGQGDTDTQYF
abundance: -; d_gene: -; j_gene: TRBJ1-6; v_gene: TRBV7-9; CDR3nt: TGTGCCAGCAGCTTAGTCGCTTCACCCCTCCACTTT; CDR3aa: CASSLVASPLHF
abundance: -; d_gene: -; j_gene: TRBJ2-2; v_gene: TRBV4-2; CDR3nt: TGTGCCAGCAGCCAACTTCGAAACAGCGATGAGACCTGGGATCGGCCGGGGGAGCTGTTTTTT; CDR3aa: CASSQLRNSDETWDRPGELFF
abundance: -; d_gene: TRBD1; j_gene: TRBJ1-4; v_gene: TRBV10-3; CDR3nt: TGTGCCATCAGTGAGATCCCTCAGGGGGCGACTAATGAAAAACTGTTTTTT; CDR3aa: CAISEIPQGATNEKLFF
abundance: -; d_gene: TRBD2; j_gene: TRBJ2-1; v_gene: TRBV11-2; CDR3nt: TGTGCCATAGGCGGGAGGGGTAATGAGCAGTTCTTC; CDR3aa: CAIGGRGNEQFF
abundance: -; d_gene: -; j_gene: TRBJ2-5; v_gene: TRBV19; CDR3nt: TGTGCCACCGCCCGGGACACCCAAGAGACCCAGTGCTTC; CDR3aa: CATARDTQETQCF